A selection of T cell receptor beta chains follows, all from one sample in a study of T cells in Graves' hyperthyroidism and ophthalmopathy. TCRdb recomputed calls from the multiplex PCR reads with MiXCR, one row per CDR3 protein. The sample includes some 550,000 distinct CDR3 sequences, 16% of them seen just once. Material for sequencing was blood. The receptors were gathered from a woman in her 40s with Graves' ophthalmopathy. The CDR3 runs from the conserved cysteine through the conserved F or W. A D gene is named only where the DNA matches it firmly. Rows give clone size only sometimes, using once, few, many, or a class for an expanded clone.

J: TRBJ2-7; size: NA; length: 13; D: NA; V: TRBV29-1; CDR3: CSVVDGRSYEQYF; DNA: TGCAGCGTCGTGGACGGCCGCTCCTACGAGCAGTACTTC
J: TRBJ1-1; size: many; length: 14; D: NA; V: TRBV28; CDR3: CATGVRSVLQKAFF; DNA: TGTGCCACGGGGGTCCGTTCGGTTCTCCAAAAAGCTTTCTTT
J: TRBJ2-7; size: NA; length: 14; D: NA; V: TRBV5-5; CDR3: CASSLGGNGYEQYF; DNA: TGTGCCAGCAGCTTGGGAGGGAACGGCTACGAGCAGTACTTC
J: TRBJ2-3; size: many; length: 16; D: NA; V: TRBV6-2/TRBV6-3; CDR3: CASGLIRASVGDTQYF; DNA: TGTGCCAGCGGGCTGATTCGGGCTAGCGTGGGAGATACGCAGTATTTT
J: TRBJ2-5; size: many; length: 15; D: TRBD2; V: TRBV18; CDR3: CASSRSGEHQETQYF; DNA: TGTGCCAGCTCACGGAGCGGGGAACACCAAGAGACCCAGTACTTC
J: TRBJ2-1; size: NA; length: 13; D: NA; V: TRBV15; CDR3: CAATRDGLGEQFF; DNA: TGTGCCGCCACAAGGGACGGTTTGGGTGAGCAGTTCTTC
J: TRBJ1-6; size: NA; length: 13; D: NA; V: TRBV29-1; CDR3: CSVREGVNSPLHF; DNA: TGCAGCGTTCGAGAGGGAGTTAATTCACCCCTCCACTTT
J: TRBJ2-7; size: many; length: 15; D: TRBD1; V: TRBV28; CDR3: CATSMGDRGPYEQYF; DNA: TGTGCCACCTCCATGGGGGACAGGGGGCCCTACGAGCAGTACTTC
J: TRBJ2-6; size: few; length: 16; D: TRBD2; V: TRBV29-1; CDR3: CSVETGGSSGANVLTF; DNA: TGCAGCGTTGAAACGGGGGGGAGCTCTGGGGCCAACGTCCTGACTTTC
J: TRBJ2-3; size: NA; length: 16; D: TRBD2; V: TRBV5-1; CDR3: CASSLVSSGGAGTQYF; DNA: TGCGCCAGCAGCTTGGTGTCTAGCGGGGGGGCTGGAACGCAGTATTTT
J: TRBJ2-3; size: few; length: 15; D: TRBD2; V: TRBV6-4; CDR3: CASSEGSGRTDTQYF; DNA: TGTGCCAGCAGTGAAGGGAGCGGGAGGACAGATACGCAGTATTTT
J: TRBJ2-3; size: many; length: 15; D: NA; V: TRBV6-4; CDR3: CASSEADAPTDTQYF; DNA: TGTGCCAGCAGTGAAGCGGACGCTCCCACAGATACGCAGTATTTT
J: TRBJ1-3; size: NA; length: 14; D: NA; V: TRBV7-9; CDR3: CASSSSAGGNTIYF; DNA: TGTGCCAGCAGCTCGAGTGCGGGGGGAAACACCATATATTTT